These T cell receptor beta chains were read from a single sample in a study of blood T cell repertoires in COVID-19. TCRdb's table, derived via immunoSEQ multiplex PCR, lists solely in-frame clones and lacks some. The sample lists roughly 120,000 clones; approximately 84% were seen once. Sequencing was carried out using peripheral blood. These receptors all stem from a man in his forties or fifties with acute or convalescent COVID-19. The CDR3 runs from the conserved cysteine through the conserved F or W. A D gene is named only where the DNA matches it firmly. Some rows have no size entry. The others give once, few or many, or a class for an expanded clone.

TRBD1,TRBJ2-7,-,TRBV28,CASSTPGQGFFEQYF,TGTGCCAGCAGTACCCCGGGACAGGGTTTCTTCGAGCAGTACTTC
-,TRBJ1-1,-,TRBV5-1,CASSLVLGAYNTEAFF,TGCGCCAGCAGCTTGGTGTTAGGGGCGTATAACACTGAAGCTTTCTTT
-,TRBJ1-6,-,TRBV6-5,CASSYEAGYNSPLHF,TGTGCCAGCAGCTACGAGGCGGGCTATAATTCACCCCTCCACTTT
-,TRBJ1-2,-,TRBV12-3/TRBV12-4,CASSLNYYGYTF,TGTGCCAGCAGTTTAAACTACTATGGCTACACCTTC
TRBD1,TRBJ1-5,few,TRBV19,CASSIGTGREPQHF,TGTGCCAGTAGTATAGGGACAGGAAGGGAGCCCCAGCATTTT
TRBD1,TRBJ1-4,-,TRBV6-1,CASSGQGQGINEKLFF,TGTGCCAGCAGTGGGCAGGGACAGGGCATTAATGAAAAACTGTTTTTT
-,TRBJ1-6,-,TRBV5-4,CASSSGTQSSYNSPLHF,TGTGCCAGCAGTTCCGGGACTCAGAGCTCCTATAATTCACCCCTCCACTTT
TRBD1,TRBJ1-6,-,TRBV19,CASSTDRGRDNSPLHF,TGTGCCAGTAGTACGGACAGGGGGCGAGATAATTCACCCCTCCACTTT
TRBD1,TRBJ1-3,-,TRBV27,CASSSKGPGTGMGNTIYF,TGTGCCAGCAGTTCGAAAGGGCCCGGGACAGGGATGGGAAACACCATATATTTT
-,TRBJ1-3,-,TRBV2,CATGRTASGNTIYF,TGTGCCACCGGGAGGACAGCCTCTGGAAACACCATATATTTT
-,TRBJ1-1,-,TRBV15,CATSRGTLNTEAFF,TGTGCCACCAGCAGAGGGACATTGAACACTGAAGCTTTCTTT